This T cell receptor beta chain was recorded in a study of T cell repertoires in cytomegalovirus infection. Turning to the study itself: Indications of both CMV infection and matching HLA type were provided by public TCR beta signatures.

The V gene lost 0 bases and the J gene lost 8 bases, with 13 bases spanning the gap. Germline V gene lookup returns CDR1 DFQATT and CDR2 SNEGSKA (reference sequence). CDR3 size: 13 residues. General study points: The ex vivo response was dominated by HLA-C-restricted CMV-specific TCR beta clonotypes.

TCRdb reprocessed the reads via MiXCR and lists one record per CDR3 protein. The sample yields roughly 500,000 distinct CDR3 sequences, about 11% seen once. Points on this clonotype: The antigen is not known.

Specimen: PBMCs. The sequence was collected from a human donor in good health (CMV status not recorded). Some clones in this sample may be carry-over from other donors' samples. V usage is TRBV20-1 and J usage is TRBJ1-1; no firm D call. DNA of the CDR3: TGCAGTGCTAGAGATTTTCCCGCTCAAGAAGCTTTCTTT. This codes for CSARDFPAQEAFF.